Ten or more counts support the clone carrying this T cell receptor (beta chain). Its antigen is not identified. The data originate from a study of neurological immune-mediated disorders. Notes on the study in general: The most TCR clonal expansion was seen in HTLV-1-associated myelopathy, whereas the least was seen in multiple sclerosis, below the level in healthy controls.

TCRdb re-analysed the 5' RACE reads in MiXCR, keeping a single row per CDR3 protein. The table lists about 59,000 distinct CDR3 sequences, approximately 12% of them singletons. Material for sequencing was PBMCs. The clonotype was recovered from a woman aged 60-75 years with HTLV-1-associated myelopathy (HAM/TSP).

CDR3 amino acids: CASRPPGLAATDTQYF. The CDR3 coding sequence is TGTGCCAGCAGACCTCCGGGACTAGCGGCTACAGATACGCAGTATTTT. This sequence joins TRBV2 and TRBJ2-3; TRBD2 agrees at 11 bases. CDR1 and CDR2 (germline): SNHLY, FYNNEI. This CDR3 contains 16 residues. V shed 6 bases, J shed 3 bases, and the junction held 8 bases outside the gene matches.